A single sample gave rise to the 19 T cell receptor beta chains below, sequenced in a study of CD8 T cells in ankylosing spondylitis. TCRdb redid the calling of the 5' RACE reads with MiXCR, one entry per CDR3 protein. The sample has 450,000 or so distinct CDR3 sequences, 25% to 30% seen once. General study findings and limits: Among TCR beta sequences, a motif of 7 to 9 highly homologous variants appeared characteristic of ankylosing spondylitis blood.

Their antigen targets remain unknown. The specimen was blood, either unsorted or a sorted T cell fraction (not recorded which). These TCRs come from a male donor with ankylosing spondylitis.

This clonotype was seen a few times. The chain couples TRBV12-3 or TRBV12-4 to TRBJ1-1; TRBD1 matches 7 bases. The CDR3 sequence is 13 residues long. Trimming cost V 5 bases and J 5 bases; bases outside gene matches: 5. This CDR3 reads CASSATGRTEAFF. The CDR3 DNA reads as TGTGCCAGCAGTGCGACAGGGCGGACTGAAGCTTTCTTT.

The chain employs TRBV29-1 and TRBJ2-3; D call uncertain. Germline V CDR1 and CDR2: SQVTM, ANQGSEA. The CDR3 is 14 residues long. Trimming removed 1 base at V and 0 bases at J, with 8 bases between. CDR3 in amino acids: CSVEGLESTDTQYF. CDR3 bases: TGCAGCGTTGAAGGGCTAGAAAGCACAGATACGCAGTATTTT.

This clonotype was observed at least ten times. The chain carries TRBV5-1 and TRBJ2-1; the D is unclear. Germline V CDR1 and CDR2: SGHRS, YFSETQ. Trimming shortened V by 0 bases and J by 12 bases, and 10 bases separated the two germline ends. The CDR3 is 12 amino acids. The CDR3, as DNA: TGCGCCAGCAGCTTGGTCTTGGGGTGGCAGTTCTTC. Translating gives CASSLVLGWQFF. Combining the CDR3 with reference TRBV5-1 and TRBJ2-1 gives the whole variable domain KAGVTQTPRYLIKTRGQQVTLSCSPISGHRSVSWYQQTPGQGLQFLFEYFSETQRNKGNFPGRFSGRQFSNSRSEMNVSTLELGDSALYLCASSLVLGWQFFGPGTRLTVL.

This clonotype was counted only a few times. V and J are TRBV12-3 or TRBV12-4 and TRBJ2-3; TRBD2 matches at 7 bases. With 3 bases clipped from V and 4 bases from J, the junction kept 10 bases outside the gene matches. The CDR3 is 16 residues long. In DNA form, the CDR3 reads TGTGCCAGCAGTTTGGCGGGAGCTGGGAATGCAGATACGCAGTATTTT. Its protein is CASSLAGAGNADTQYF.

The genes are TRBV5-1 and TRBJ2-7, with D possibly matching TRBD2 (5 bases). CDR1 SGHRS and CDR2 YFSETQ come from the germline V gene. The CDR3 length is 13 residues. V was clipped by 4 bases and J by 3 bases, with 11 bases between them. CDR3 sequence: CASSRADYYEQYF. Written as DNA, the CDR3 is TGCGCCAGCAGCAGGGCCGACTACTACGAGCAGTACTTC.

CDR3 nucleotides: TGCGCCAGCAGCGCGGCCTTACAGGGGCCGGTAACTGAAGCTTTCTTT. This encodes CASSAALQGPVTEAFF. J is TRBJ1-1 and V is TRBV5-1; 7 nucleotides match TRBD1. The CDR3 is made up of 16 amino acids. After removal of 4 bases from V and 5 bases from J, the junction contained 14 bases not matched to a gene. Germline CDR1 and CDR2: SGHRS and YFSETQ.

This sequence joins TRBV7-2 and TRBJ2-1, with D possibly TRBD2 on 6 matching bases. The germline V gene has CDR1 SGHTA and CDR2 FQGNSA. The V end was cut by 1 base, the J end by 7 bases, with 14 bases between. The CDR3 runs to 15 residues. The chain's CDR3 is CASSLVTGRRNEQFF. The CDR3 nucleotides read TGTGCCAGCAGCTTAGTTACCGGGAGAAGAAATGAGCAGTTCTTC.

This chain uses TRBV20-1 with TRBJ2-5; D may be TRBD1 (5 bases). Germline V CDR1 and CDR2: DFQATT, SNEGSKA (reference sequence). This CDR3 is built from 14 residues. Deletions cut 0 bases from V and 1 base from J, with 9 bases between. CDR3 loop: CSAREGQTQETQYF. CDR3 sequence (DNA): TGCAGTGCTAGAGAGGGGCAAACCCAAGAGACCCAGTACTTC.

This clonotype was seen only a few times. The CDR3: CASSQGSGGGEQFF. The CDR3 DNA reads TGTGCCAGCAGCCAAGGCTCGGGAGGGGGTGAGCAGTTCTTC. The gene calls are TRBV3-1 and TRBJ2-1; 8 nucleotides match TRBD2. This CDR3 contains 14 residues. The V gene's germline CDR1 is LGHDT and CDR2 YNNKEL (reference sequence). Unmatched junction bases numbered 5, after V lost 1 base and J lost 9 bases.

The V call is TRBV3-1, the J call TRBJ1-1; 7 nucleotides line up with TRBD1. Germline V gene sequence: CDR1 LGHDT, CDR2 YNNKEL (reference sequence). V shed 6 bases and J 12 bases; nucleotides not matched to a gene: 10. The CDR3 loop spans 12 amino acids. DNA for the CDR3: TGTGCCAGCAGTTCGGACAGGATAAATCCTTTCTTT. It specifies CASSSDRINPFF. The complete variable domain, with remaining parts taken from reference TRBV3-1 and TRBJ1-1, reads DTAVSQTPKYLVTQMGNDKSIKCEQNLGHDTMYWYKQDSKKFLKIMFSYNNKELIINETVPNRFSPKSPDKAHLNLHINSLELGDSAVYFCASSSDRINPFFGQGTRLTVV.

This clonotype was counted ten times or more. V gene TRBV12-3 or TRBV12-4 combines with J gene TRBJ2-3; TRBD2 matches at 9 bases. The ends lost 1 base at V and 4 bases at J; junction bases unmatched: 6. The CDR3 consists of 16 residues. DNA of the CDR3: TGTGCCAGCAGTTTAGTGGCGGGAGGGCCCTCAGATACGCAGTATTTT. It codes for CASSLVAGGPSDTQYF.

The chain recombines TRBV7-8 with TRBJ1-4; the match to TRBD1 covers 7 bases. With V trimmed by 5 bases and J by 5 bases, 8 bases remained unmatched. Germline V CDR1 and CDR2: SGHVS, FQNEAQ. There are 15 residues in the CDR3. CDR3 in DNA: TGTGCCAGCAGCCCGGGGACAGCGAAAAATGAAAAACTGTTTTTT. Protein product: CASSPGTAKNEKLFF.

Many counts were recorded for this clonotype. CDR3 region: CASSPREYTYNEQFF. The CDR3 DNA sequence: TGTGCCAGCAGCCCCCGGGAGTATACCTACAATGAGCAGTTCTTC. The chain recombines TRBV11-2 with TRBJ2-1; D is possibly TRBD2 (6 bases). Germline CDR1 and CDR2: SGHAT and FQNNGV. This CDR3 spans 15 amino acids. With 5 bases removed from V and 2 bases from J, the gap between germline ends came to 13 bases.

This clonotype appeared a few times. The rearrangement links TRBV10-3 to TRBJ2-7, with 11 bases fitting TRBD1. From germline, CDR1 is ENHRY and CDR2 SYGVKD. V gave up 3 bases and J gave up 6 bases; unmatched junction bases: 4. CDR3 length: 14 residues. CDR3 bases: TGTGCCATCAGTGAAGGACAGGGGGCCCGCGAGCAGTACGTC. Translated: CAISEGQGAREQYV.

The CDR3 here is CASSWGQAAGELFF. The CDR3, as DNA: TGTGCCAGCAGCTGGGGACAGGCCGCCGGGGAGCTGTTTTTT. The chain combines TRBV7-8 with TRBJ2-2, with 8 bases matching TRBD1. Germline V CDR1 and CDR2: SGHVS, FQNEAQ. The CDR3 has 14 residues. V was pared by 4 bases and J by 6 bases, with 4 bases of the junction left unmatched. Full variable domain (outside the CDR3, taken from reference TRBV7-8 and TRBJ2-2): GAGVSQSPRYKVAKRGQDVALRCDPISGHVSLFWYQQALGQGPEFLTYFQNEAQLDKSGLPSDRFFAERPEGSVSTLKIQRTQQEDSAVYLCASSWGQAAGELFFGEGSRLTVL.

CDR3 in amino acids: CASQLLGQPQHF. CDR3 sequence (DNA): TGTGCCAGCCAGTTGCTTGGTCAGCCCCAGCATTTT. This chain connects TRBV12-3 or TRBV12-4 to TRBJ1-5; no clear D gene. This CDR3 region has 12 residues. Trimming shortened V by 8 bases and J by 6 bases, and 11 bases separated the two germline ends.

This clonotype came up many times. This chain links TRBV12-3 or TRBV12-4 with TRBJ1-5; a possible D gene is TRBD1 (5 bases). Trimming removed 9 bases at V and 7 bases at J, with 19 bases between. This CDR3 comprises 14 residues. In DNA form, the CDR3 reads TGTGCCAGTACGGGGCGGCTTGTGGGGCAGCCCCAGCATTTT. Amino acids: CASTGRLVGQPQHF.

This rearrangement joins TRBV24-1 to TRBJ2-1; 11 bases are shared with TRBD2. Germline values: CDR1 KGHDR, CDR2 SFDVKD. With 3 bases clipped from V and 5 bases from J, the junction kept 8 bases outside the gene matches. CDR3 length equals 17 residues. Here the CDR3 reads CATSDIKGLAENNEQFF. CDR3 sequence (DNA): TGTGCCACCAGTGATATCAAGGGACTAGCGGAAAACAATGAGCAGTTCTTC.

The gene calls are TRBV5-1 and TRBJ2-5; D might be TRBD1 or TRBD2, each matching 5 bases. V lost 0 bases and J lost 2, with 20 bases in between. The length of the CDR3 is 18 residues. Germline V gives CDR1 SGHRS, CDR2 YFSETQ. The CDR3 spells CASSLGGTARTRQETQYF. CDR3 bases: TGCGCCAGCAGCTTGGGGGGGACCGCAAGAACCCGTCAAGAGACCCAGTACTTC.